Given below is one T cell receptor beta chain in context. The data belong to a study of blood T cells in healthy people across ages. It was with a sample-barcoded 5' primer and a J-beta primer mix that a second PCR of roughly 7 to 12 cycles was run. Each cDNA molecule was tagged by a template-switch adaptor that had 12 random nucleotides. TCRdb independently ran MiXCR on the 5' RACE reads; one entry per CDR3 protein. The repertoire holds 550,000 to 600,000 distinct CDR3 sequences, approximately 30% seen once, with approximately 18% in the top ten. The length of the CDR3 is 12 residues. Trimming removed 4 bases from V and 5 bases from J, with 9 bases in between. The germline gives CDR1 SQVTM, CDR2 ANQGSEA.

This TCR came from a woman between 65 and 79 years old in good health. The chain combines TRBV29-1 with TRBJ2-1; D is undetermined. Sequencing was carried out using blood. CDR3 region: CSVVPYNNEQFF. The CDR3 DNA reads as TGCAGCGTTGTTCCCTACAACAATGAGCAGTTCTTC.